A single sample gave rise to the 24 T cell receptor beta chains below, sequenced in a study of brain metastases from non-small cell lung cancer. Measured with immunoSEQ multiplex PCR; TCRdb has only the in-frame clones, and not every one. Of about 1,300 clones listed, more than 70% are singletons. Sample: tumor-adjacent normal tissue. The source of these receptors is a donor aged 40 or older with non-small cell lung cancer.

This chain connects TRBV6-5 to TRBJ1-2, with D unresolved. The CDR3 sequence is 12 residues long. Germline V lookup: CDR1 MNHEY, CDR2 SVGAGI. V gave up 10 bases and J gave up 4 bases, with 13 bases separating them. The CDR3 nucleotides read TGTGCCACGATGGACGGAACCTATGGCTACACCTTC. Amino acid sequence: CATMDGTYGYTF.

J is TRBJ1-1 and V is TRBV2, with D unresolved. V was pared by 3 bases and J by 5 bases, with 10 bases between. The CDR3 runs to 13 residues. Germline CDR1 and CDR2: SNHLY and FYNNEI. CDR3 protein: CASSDRVWTEAFF. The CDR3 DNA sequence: TGTGCCAGCAGTGATAGGGTGTGGACTGAAGCTTTCTTT.

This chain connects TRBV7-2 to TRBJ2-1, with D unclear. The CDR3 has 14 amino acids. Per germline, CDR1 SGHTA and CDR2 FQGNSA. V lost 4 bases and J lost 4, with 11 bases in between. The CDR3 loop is CASSSMGSYNEQFF. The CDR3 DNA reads TGTGCCAGCAGCTCAATGGGGTCTTACAATGAGCAGTTCTTC. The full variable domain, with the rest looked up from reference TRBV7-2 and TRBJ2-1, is GAGVSQSPSNKVTEKGKDVELRCDPISGHTALYWYRQSLGQGLEFLIYFQGNSAPDKSGLPSDRFSAERTGGSVSTLTIQRTQQEDSAVYLCASSSMGSYNEQFFGPGTRLTVL.

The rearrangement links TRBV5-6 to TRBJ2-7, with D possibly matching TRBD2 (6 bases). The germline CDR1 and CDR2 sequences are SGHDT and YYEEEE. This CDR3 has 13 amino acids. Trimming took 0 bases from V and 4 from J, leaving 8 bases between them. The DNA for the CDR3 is TGTGCCAGCAGCTTGGCAGGGAGGTACGAGCAGTACGTC. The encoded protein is CASSLAGRYEQYV.

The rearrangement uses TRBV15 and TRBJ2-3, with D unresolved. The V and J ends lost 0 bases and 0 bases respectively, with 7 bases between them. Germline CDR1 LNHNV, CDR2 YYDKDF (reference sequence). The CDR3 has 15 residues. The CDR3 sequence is CATSRDIRSTDTQYF. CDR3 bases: TGTGCCACCAGCAGAGATATAAGGAGCACAGATACGCAGTATTTT.

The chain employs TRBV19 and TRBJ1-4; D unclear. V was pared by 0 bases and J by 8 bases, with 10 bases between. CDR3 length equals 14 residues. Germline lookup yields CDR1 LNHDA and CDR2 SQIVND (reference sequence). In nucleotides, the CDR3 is TGTGCCAGTAGTATAGACCCCCGAGGGGAAAAACTGTTTTTT. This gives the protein CASSIDPRGEKLFF.

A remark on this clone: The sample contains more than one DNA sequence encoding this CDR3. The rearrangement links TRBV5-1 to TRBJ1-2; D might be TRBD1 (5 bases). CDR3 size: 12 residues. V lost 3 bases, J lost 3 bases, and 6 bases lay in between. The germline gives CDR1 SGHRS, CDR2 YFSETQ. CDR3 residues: CASSWGDYGYTF. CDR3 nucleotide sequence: TGCGCCAGCAGCTGGGGGGACTATGGCTACACCTTC. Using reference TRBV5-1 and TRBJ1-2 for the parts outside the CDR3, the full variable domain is KAGVTQTPRYLIKTRGQQVTLSCSPISGHRSVSWYQQTPGQGLQFLFEYFSETQRNKGNFPGRFSGRQFSNSRSEMNVSTLELGDSALYLCASSWGDYGYTFGSGTRLTVV.

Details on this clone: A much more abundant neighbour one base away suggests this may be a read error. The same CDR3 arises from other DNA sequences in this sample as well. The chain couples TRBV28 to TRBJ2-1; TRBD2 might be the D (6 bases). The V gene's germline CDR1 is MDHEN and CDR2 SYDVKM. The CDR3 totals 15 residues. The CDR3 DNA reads TGTGCCAGCAGCCTTCCGGAGGGCACCTATAATGAGCAGTTCTTC. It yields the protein CASSLPEGTYNEQFF.

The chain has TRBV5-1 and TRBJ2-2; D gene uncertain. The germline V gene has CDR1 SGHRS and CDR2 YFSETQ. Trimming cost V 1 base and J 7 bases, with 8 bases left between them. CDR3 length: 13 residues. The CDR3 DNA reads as TGCGCCAGCAGCTTGTATTACGACGGGGAGCTGTTTTTT. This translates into CASSLYYDGELFF. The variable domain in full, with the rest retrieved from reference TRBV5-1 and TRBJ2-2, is KAGVTQTPRYLIKTRGQQVTLSCSPISGHRSVSWYQQTPGQGLQFLFEYFSETQRNKGNFPGRFSGRQFSNSRSEMNVSTLELGDSALYLCASSLYYDGELFFGEGSRLTVL.

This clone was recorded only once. The CDR3 spells CASSYWTEYGYTF. The CDR3 DNA reads TGTGCCAGCAGTTACTGGACAGAGTATGGCTACACCTTC. This sequence joins TRBV5-8 and TRBJ1-2; a possible D gene is TRBD1 (6 bases). Trimming removed 5 bases from V and 5 bases from J, with 13 bases in between. The CDR3 loop spans 13 amino acids. Germline CDR1 SGHTS, CDR2 YDEGEE.

The CDR3 here is CASSLGGTGELFF. DNA of the CDR3: TGTGCCAGCAGCTTAGGGGGGACCGGGGAGCTGTTTTTT. The chain recombines TRBV7-8 with TRBJ2-2; D may match TRBD1 or TRBD2 (5 bases each). V was shortened by 1 base and J by 5 bases, with 5 bases between the two germline ends. Germline V gene data show CDR1 as SGHVS and CDR2 as FQNEAQ. The CDR3 covers 13 residues.

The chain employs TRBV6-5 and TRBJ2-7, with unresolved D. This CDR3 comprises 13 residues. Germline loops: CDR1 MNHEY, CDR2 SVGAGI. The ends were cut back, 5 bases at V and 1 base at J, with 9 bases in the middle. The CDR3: CASSPYGSYEQYV. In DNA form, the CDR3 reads TGTGCCAGCAGTCCTTATGGGTCCTACGAGCAGTACGTC.

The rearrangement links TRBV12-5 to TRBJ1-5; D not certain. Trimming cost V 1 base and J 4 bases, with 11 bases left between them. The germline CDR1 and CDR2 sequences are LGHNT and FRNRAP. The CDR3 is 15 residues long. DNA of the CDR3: TGTGCTAGTGGTTTGGCTGGGATCTTAAATCAGCCCCAGCATTTT. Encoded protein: CASGLAGILNQPQHF.

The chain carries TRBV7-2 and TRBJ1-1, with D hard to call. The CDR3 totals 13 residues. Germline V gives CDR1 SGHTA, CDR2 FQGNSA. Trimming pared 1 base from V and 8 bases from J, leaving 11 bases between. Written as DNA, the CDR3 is TGTGCCAGCAGCTTAGTCAAGGGAGCCGAAGCTTTCTTT. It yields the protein CASSLVKGAEAFF.

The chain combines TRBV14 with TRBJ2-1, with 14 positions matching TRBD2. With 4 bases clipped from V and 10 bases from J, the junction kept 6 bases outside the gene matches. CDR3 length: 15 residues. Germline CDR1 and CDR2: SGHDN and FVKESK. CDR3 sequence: CASSPGLAGVGEQFF. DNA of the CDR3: TGTGCCAGCAGCCCGGGACTAGCGGGGGTCGGGGAGCAGTTCTTC.

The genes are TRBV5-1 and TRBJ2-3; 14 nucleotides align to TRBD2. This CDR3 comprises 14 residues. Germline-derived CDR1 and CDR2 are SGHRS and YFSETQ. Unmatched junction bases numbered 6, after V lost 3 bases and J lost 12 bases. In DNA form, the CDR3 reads TGCGCCAGCAGCTCGACTAGCGGGGGGGCCACTCAGTATTTT. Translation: CASSSTSGGATQYF.

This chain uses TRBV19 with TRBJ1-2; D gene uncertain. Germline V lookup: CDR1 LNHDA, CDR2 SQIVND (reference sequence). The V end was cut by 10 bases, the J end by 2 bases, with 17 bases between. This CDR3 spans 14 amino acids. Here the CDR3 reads CATTTFGGNYGYTF. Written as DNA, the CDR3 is TGTGCCACCACGACCTTCGGTGGCAACTATGGCTACACCTTC.

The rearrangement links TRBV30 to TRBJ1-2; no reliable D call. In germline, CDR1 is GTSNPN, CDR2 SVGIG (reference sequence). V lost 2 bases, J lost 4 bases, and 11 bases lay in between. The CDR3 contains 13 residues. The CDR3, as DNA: TGTGCCTGGAGTTTCCCCGGGATCTATGGCTACACCTTC. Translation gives CAWSFPGIYGYTF. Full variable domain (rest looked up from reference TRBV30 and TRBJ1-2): SQTIHQWPATLVQPVGSPLSLECTVEGTSNPNLYWYRQAAGRGLQLLFYSVGIGQISSEVPQNLSASRPQDRQFILSSKKLLLSDSGFYLCAWSFPGIYGYTFGSGTRLTVV.

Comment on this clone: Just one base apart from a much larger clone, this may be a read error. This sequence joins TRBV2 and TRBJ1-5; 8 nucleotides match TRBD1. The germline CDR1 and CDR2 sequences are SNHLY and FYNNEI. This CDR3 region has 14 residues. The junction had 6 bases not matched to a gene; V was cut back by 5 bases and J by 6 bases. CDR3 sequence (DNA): TGTGCCAGCAGTATGGACAGGGAGGTTCAGCCCCAGCATTTT. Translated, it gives CASSMDREVQPQHF.

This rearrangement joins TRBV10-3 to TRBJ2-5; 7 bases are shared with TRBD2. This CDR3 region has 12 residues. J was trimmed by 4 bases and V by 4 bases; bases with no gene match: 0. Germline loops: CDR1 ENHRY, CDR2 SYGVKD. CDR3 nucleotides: TGTGCCATCAGTGGCGGGGGAGAGACCCAGTACTTC. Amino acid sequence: CAISGGGETQYF.

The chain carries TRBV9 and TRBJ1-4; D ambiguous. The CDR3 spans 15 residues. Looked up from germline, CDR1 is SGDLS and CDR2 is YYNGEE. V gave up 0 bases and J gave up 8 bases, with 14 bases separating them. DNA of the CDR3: TGTGCCAGCAGCGTAGCGGGGTTACAAGGAGAAAAACTGTTTTTT. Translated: CASSVAGLQGEKLFF.

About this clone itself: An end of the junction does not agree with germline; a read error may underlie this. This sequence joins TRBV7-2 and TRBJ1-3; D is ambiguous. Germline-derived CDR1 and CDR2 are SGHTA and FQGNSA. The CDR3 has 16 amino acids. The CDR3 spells CVSSSQPPATGNTIYF. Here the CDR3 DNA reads TGTGTCAGCAGCTCCCAACCCCCAGCCACTGGAAACACCATATATTTT.

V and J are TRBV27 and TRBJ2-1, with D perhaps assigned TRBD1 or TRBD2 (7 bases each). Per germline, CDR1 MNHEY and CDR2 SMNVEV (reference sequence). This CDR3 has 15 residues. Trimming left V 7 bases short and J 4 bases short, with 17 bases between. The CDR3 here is CASTKAGQRYNEQFF. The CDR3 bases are TGTGCCAGCACAAAAGCGGGACAGCGTTACAATGAGCAGTTCTTC.

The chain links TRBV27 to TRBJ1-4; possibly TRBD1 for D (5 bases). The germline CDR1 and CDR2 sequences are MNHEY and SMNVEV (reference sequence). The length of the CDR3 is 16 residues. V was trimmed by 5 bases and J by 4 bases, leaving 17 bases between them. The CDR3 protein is CASSPVWGSINEKLFF. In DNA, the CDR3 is TGTGCCAGCAGTCCTGTTTGGGGGTCAATTAATGAAAAACTGTTTTTT.